Listed below are T cell receptor beta chains from one sample, sequenced in a study of T-cell reconstitution after alpha-beta-depleted transplantation in children. TCRdb recomputed calls from the PCR reads with MiXCR, one row per CDR3 protein. The sample lists hundreds of thousands of distinct CDR3 sequences, 16% seen once, with approximately 1% in the top ten. This specimen consisted of PBMCs from the stem cell graft donor, obtained from the stem cell graft. The receptors derive from a human donor who donated a stem cell graft to a child with acute myeloid leukemia. Each CDR3 is given with its conserved first and last residue. A D gene is named only where the DNA matches it firmly. Size is stated for part of the rows, as once, few or many counts, or as a class when the clone is expanded.

TRBJ1-1	many	-	TRBV20-1	CSARDGGGTEAFF	TGCAGTGCTAGAGATGGTGGGGGAACTGAAGCTTTCTTT
TRBJ2-1	many	-	TRBV5-6	CASSLSRSGGFF	TGTGCCAGCAGCTTGTCTAGGTCTGGAGGGTTCTTC
TRBJ2-3	-	-	TRBV9	CASSVGTRGAGTDTQYF	TGTGCCAGCAGCGTAGGGACCCGGGGGGCTGGCACAGATACGCAGTATTTT
TRBJ1-1	-	-	TRBV25-1	CASSEWGAWNTEAFF	TGTGCCAGCAGTGAATGGGGGGCATGGAACACTGAAGCTTTCTTT
TRBJ1-2	many	-	TRBV6-2/TRBV6-3	CASSYSTGARGYTF	TGTGCCAGCAGTTACTCGACGGGGGCGAGAGGCTACACCTTC
TRBJ1-1	few	-	TRBV20-1	CSARDPRRGAGNTEAFF	TGCAGTGCTAGAGACCCTCGCCGGGGGGCCGGGAACACTGAAGCTTTCTTT
TRBJ1-1	few	-	TRBV7-2	CASSLARTTEAFF	TGTGCCAGCAGCTTAGCCCGGACCACTGAAGCTTTCTTT
TRBJ2-3	many	TRBD2	TRBV20-1	CSAVAWVLAGGTDTQYF	TGCAGTGCTGTGGCCTGGGTGCTAGCGGGGGGCACAGATACGCAGTATTTT
TRBJ2-3	-	TRBD2	TRBV11-2	CASSSPGRLAGGTDTQYF	TGTGCCAGCAGCTCACCTGGGCGACTAGCGGGGGGCACAGATACGCAGTATTTT
TRBJ1-4	many	-	TRBV4-2	CASHWSPGEKLFF	TGTGCCAGCCATTGGTCCCCCGGAGAAAAACTGTTTTTT
TRBJ2-1	-	TRBD2	TRBV7-2	CASSTGLAGHNEQFF	TGTGCCAGCAGCACCGGACTAGCGGGGCACAATGAGCAGTTCTTC
TRBJ1-2	many	TRBD1	TRBV12-3/TRBV12-4	CASSLTGTEHF	TGTGCCAGCAGTTTAACCGGGACAGAACACTTC
TRBJ2-7	many	-	TRBV7-2	CASSLGQDNYEQYF	TGTGCCAGCAGCTTAGGGCAGGACAACTACGAGCAGTACTTC
TRBJ2-1	many	-	TRBV15	CATSRDRATNEQFF	TGTGCCACCAGCAGAGATCGAGCAACCAATGAGCAGTTCTTC
TRBJ1-1	many	TRBD1	TRBV10-1	CASSDPGQVNTEAFF	TGCGCCAGCAGTGACCCCGGACAGGTGAACACTGAAGCTTTCTTT
TRBJ2-3	-	-	TRBV19	CASSRGRTADTQYF	TGTGCCAGTAGTAGGGGGAGAACGGCAGATACGCAGTATTTT
TRBJ1-3	-	-	TRBV11-2	CASSLTGLSSGNTIYF	TGTGCCAGCAGCTTGACCGGACTGAGCTCTGGAAACACCATATATTTT
TRBJ2-1	-	-	TRBV2	CASSDPTSSNEQFF	TGTGCCAGCAGCGACCCAACTAGCAGCAATGAGCAGTTCTTC
TRBJ2-2	-	-	TRBV6-5	CASSYSGQAGELFF	TGTGCCAGCAGTTACTCTGGTCAGGCCGGGGAGCTGTTTTTT
TRBJ1-4	-	-	TRBV7-9	CASSPDGGNEKLFF	TGTGCCAGCAGCCCCGACGGTGGTAATGAAAAACTGTTTTTT
TRBJ2-1	-	-	TRBV12-5	CASGFSTPLTKSRANEQFF	TGTGCTAGTGGTTTCTCCACACCATTGACAAAATCTAGGGCTAATGAGCAGTTCTTC
TRBJ1-2	few	TRBD1	TRBV6-5	CASSYSGQPNYGYTF	TGTGCCAGCAGTTACTCGGGACAGCCTAACTATGGCTACACCTTC
TRBJ1-1	many	-	TRBV5-1	CASSLGRQSTEAFF	TGCGCCAGCAGCTTGGGTCGGCAGAGCACTGAAGCTTTCTTT
TRBJ1-5	-	-	TRBV6-1	CASSTLESMKQPQHF	TGTGCCAGCAGCACATTAGAGAGTATGAAGCAGCCCCAGCATTTT
TRBJ2-3	many	TRBD2	TRBV20-1	CSAGPSGGHTDTQYF	TGCAGTGCCGGGCCTAGCGGGGGCCACACAGATACGCAGTATTTT
TRBJ2-1	many	TRBD2	TRBV29-1	CSVPGGGKTYNEQFF	TGCAGCGTCCCCGGGGGGGGAAAGACCTACAATGAGCAGTTCTTC
TRBJ2-1	-	TRBD2	TRBV15	CATSRDPAGYGNEQFF	TGTGCCACCAGCAGAGATCCAGCGGGGTATGGAAATGAGCAGTTCTTC
TRBJ2-5	many	-	TRBV20-1	CSAVTGETQYF	TGCAGTGCTGTTACAGGAGAGACCCAGTACTTC
TRBJ2-7	many	-	TRBV5-1	CASSGMGEQYF	TGCGCCAGCTCAGGGATGGGGGAGCAGTACTTC
TRBJ1-5	once	-	TRBV20-1	CSARDSQKTENQPQHF	TGCAGTGCTAGAGATTCCCAAAAGACGGAAAATCAGCCCCAGCATTTT
TRBJ1-2	-	TRBD1	TRBV12-3/TRBV12-4	CASSPTRRQGALLYGYTF	TGTGCCAGCAGTCCCACCCGACGACAGGGGGCGCTTCTATATGGCTACACCTTC
TRBJ2-2	many	-	TRBV12-3/TRBV12-4	CASSLRSTGGTGELFF	TGTGCCAGCAGTTTAAGGTCCACCGGGGGCACCGGGGAGCTGTTTTTT
TRBJ1-5	-	-	TRBV12-3/TRBV12-4	CASSLALSEVQPQHF	TGTGCCAGCAGTTTAGCGCTAAGTGAGGTTCAGCCCCAGCATTTT
TRBJ2-7	many	-	TRBV20-1	CSARGGYESYEQYF	TGCAGTGCTAGAGGAGGGTATGAATCCTACGAGCAGTACTTC
TRBJ2-7	many	TRBD2	TRBV6-5	CASTPGTSGYNEQYF	TGTGCCAGCACCCCCGGGACTAGCGGATATAACGAGCAGTACTTC
TRBJ1-1	-	-	TRBV7-2	CASGLGGAFEAFF	TGTGCCAGCGGACTTGGAGGGGCTTTTGAAGCTTTCTTT
TRBJ1-5	few	-	TRBV6-5	CASSYRRGGGNQPQHF	TGTGCCAGCAGTTACCGCAGGGGAGGGGGCAATCAGCCCCAGCATTTT
TRBJ2-7	-	-	TRBV6-5	CASSYPGGRGNEQYF	TGTGCCAGCAGTTACCCGGGGGGCCGGGGGAACGAGCAGTACTTC
TRBJ1-5	-	-	TRBV12-3/TRBV12-4	CASSITGLDQPQHF	TGTGCCAGCAGTATAACAGGGTTGGACCAGCCCCAGCATTTT
TRBJ1-2	many	TRBD1	TRBV4-3	CASSRRGTGGISYGYTF	TGCGCCAGCAGCCGAAGAGGGACAGGGGGCATATCCTATGGCTACACCTTC
TRBJ2-2	few	-	TRBV20-1	CSARDPTGRTGELFF	TGCAGTGCTAGAGATCCGACAGGGAGGACCGGGGAGCTGTTTTTT
TRBJ2-7	-	-	TRBV6-2/TRBV6-3	CASSYGQPKQYF	TGTGCCAGCAGTTACGGGCAGCCAAAGCAGTACTTC
TRBJ1-2	many	-	TRBV7-9	CASSLVEREGTYGYTF	TGTGCCAGCAGCTTAGTGGAACGGGAGGGGACCTATGGCTACACCTTC
TRBJ1-1	-	-	TRBV7-9	CASSLEGVHTEAFF	TGTGCCAGCAGTCTTGAAGGGGTTCACACTGAAGCTTTCTTT
TRBJ1-2	many	-	TRBV4-1	CASSQGVREAYGYTF	TGCGCCAGCAGCCAAGGCGTGAGAGAAGCCTATGGCTACACCTTC
TRBJ2-6	many	-	TRBV20-1	CSARGPGPLNVLTF	TGCAGTGCTAGAGGTCCGGGGCCCCTCAACGTCCTGACTTTC
TRBJ1-4	-	-	TRBV7-2	CASSLVMPEKLFF	TGTGCCAGCAGCTTAGTTATGCCGGAAAAACTGTTTTTT
TRBJ1-5	-	-	TRBV27	CASSLMPGGGGWDNQPQHF	TGTGCCAGCAGTTTGATGCCGGGCGGTGGTGGATGGGACAATCAGCCCCAGCATTTT
TRBJ1-2	many	-	TRBV20-1	CTPGGATSYGYTF	TGCACGCCGGGAGGCGCCACATCCTATGGCTACACCTTC
TRBJ2-7	few	-	TRBV6-2/TRBV6-3	CASSPTGSRNYEQYF	TGTGCCAGCAGTCCTACCGGGTCCAGGAACTACGAGCAGTACTTC
TRBJ2-5	few	-	TRBV10-2	CASNIAQETQYF	TGCGCCAGCAACATAGCCCAAGAGACCCAGTACTTC